This passage covers 32 T cell receptor beta chains from one sample sequenced in a study of blood T cell repertoires in COVID-19. Using immunoSEQ multiplex PCR, the repertoire was profiled, and TCRdb retains in-frame clones only, with some absent. Of 65,000 to 90,000 clones in the sample, around 77% are singletons; the top ten hold under 3%. Sequencing input: peripheral blood. The receptors were gathered from a man between 65 and 79 years old with COVID-19, enrolled during active disease.

The chain joins TRBV24-1 to TRBJ2-1; unclear D gene. The CDR3 runs 13 residues. Per germline, CDR1 KGHDR and CDR2 SFDVKD. Trimming shortened V by 3 bases and J by 3 bases, and 5 bases separated the two germline ends. CDR3 residues: CATSDRHYNEQFF. Written as DNA, the CDR3 is TGTGCCACCAGTGATCGACACTACAATGAGCAGTTCTTC.

The chain combines TRBV9 with TRBJ1-2; no definite D call. V lost 3 bases to trimming and J lost 4 bases, with 13 bases between them. The CDR3 contains 14 residues. Germline CDR1 SGDLS, CDR2 YYNGEE. DNA for the CDR3: TGTGCCAGCAGCGGTGGGAGCTCCATCTATGGCTACACCTTC. This sequence encodes CASSGGSSIYGYTF.

The chain couples TRBV28 to TRBJ2-7; 8 nucleotides match TRBD2. The germline CDR1 and CDR2 sequences are MDHEN and SYDVKM. The J segment lost 2 bases and the V segment lost 6 bases, leaving 3 bases of the junction unmatched. The CDR3 covers 13 residues. CDR3 region: CASRTSAAYEQYF. CDR3 in DNA: TGTGCCAGCAGGACTAGCGCAGCCTACGAGCAGTACTTC.

V gene TRBV5-4 combines with J gene TRBJ2-4, with D uncertain. V was clipped by 4 bases and J by 7 bases, with 21 bases between them. This CDR3 has 16 residues. The germline V gene has CDR1 SGHNT and CDR2 YYREEE (reference sequence). The CDR3 region is CASSDGAGSSPNIQYF. The CDR3 DNA reads as TGTGCCAGCAGCGACGGCGCAGGTTCCTCCCCTAACATTCAGTACTTC.

The chain combines TRBV5-1 with TRBJ2-7; a weak D match, TRBD1 (6 bases). The germline gives CDR1 SGHRS, CDR2 YFSETQ. The CDR3 consists of 15 residues. The V end lost 4 bases, the J end lost 6 bases, and 20 bases lay between the germline ends. CDR3 in amino acids: CASSPQGTGGLEQYF. The DNA for the CDR3 is TGCGCCAGCAGCCCTCAGGGTACTGGGGGCCTCGAGCAGTACTTC. Full variable domain (missing parts from reference TRBV5-1 and TRBJ2-7): KAGVTQTPRYLIKTRGQQVTLSCSPISGHRSVSWYQQTPGQGLQFLFEYFSETQRNKGNFPGRFSGRQFSNSRSEMNVSTLELGDSALYLCASSPQGTGGLEQYFGPGTRLTVT.

V usage is TRBV9 and J usage is TRBJ1-6; 9 positions match TRBD1. CDR1 is SGDLS, CDR2 YYNGEE, per germline. The J segment lost 6 bases and the V segment lost 2 bases, leaving 3 bases of the junction unmatched. This CDR3 region has 15 residues. For the CDR3, the DNA is TGTGCCAGCAGCGTCCGGACAGGGGCTAATTCACCCCTCCACTTT. This sequence encodes CASSVRTGANSPLHF.

This clone was seen at least ten times. The J gene is TRBJ1-1, the V gene TRBV5-4; possible D gene TRBD1, 6 bases. V lost 2 bases and J lost 1, with 24 bases in between. Germline loops: CDR1 SGHNT, CDR2 YYREEE (reference sequence). The CDR3 is 19 amino acids. The CDR3 DNA reads as TGTGCCAGCAGCTTCCCCCACAGTCGGTCAGGGGAGGGGAACACTGAAGCTTTCTTT. Protein: CASSFPHSRSGEGNTEAFF.

This chain connects TRBV5-4 to TRBJ1-4, with D maybe TRBD1 (5 bases). The CDR3 runs 16 residues. Germline CDR1 SGHNT, CDR2 YYREEE (reference sequence). V shed 4 bases and J shed 0 bases, with 13 bases lying between them. CDR3 bases: TGTGCCAGCAGCCCCACGGGGGGTGCAACTAATGAAAAACTGTTTTTT. It specifies CASSPTGGATNEKLFF.

The chain recombines TRBV7-2 with TRBJ1-2; 11 nucleotides match TRBD1. The CDR3 totals 14 residues. Looked up from germline, CDR1 is SGHTA and CDR2 is FQGNSA. V lost 5 bases to trimming and J lost 7 bases; unmatched junction nucleotides: 6. The CDR3 DNA follows: TGTGCCAGCAGCAGGGACAGGGGGGTTGGTGGCTACACCTTC. Its protein product is CASSRDRGVGGYTF.

CDR3 DNA sequence: TGTGCCAGCAGCCAAGGGACACGCTCCTACGAGCAGTACTTC. As protein: CASSQGTRSYEQYF. The chain carries TRBV3-1 (or the pseudogene TRBV3-2) and TRBJ2-7; perhaps TRBD1 as D (5 bases). The V and J ends lost 1 base and 0 bases respectively, with 7 bases between them. This CDR3 is 14 amino acids long. Germline assignment: CDR1 LGHDT and CDR2 YNNKEL (reference sequence).

For the CDR3, the DNA is TGTGCCAGCAGCCTCCATAGCGGGAGCACCTACAATGAGCAGTTCTTC. This sequence encodes CASSLHSGSTYNEQFF. The V gene is TRBV7-3, the J gene TRBJ2-1; 9 bases are a match to TRBD2. The V gene end was trimmed by 5 bases and the J gene end by 2 bases; junction bases not matched to a gene: 7. Germline CDR1 and CDR2: SGHTA and FQGTGA. The CDR3 extends over 16 amino acids.

The V and J genes are TRBV6-6 and TRBJ2-7; D may be TRBD1 (6 bases). V lost 0 bases to trimming and J lost 3 bases, with 9 bases between them. Looked up from germline, CDR1 is MNHNY and CDR2 is SVGAGI (reference sequence). This CDR3 has 14 residues. DNA of the CDR3: TGTGCCAGCAGTTACTCACAGGGCGTCTACGAGCAGTACTTC. This codes for CASSYSQGVYEQYF.

This clone has more than one count but fewer than ten. The chain has TRBV13 and TRBJ1-5; the D gene is possibly TRBD1 (6 bases). Between the trimmed V and J ends, which lost 5 bases and 4 bases, there was a span of 6 bases. The CDR3 consists of 12 residues. In germline, CDR1 is PRHDT, CDR2 FYEKMQ (reference sequence). The CDR3 region is CASSTGNQPQHF. The CDR3 DNA is TGTGCCAGCAGCACAGGGAATCAGCCCCAGCATTTT.

The chain recombines TRBV6-6 with TRBJ2-1, with 10 bases lining up with TRBD1. Germline assignment: CDR1 MNHNY and CDR2 SVGAGI (reference sequence). The CDR3 runs to 15 residues. V lost 6 bases and J lost 2; bases outside the gene matches: 4. The CDR3 sequence is CASSPTGGAYNEQFF. In nucleotides, the CDR3 is TGTGCCAGCAGCCCGACAGGGGGCGCCTACAATGAGCAGTTCTTC.

In DNA, the CDR3 is TGTGCCAGTAGTATAGTTGAGGGCCAGCCCCAGCATTTT. Residues: CASSIVEGQPQHF. The chain recombines TRBV19 with TRBJ1-5; D gene uncertain. Per germline, CDR1 LNHDA and CDR2 SQIVND (reference sequence). This CDR3 is 13 amino acids long. V lost 1 base and J lost 7, with 8 bases in between.

CDR3 in DNA: TGTGCCAGCGTCTTGGCCCTTCGGGGCAATCAGCCCCAGCATTTT. This sequence encodes CASVLALRGNQPQHF. The genes are TRBV28 and TRBJ1-5; D not certain. The germline V gene has CDR1 MDHEN and CDR2 SYDVKM. This CDR3 region has 15 residues. V lost 8 bases, J lost 2 bases, and 16 bases lay in between.

This clone came up a few times. This rearrangement joins TRBV5-8 to TRBJ2-1; 8 bases fit TRBD1. CDR1 is SGHTS and CDR2 is YDEGEE in the germline V gene. The CDR3 covers 15 residues. Trimming at V came to 4 bases and at J to 6 bases, leaving 9 bases not matched to a gene. DNA of the CDR3: TGTGCCAGCAGCGTACAGGGGGTCGGGGTCAATGAGCAGTTCTTC. Translating it yields CASSVQGVGVNEQFF.

The chain joins TRBV4-3 to TRBJ2-3; 8 bases map to TRBD2. Trimming removed 6 bases from V and 5 bases from J; junction bases left unmatched: 7. From germline, CDR1 is LGHNA and CDR2 YSLEER. The CDR3 covers 14 residues. CDR3 region: CASRDGRERDTQYF. The CDR3 bases are TGCGCCAGCAGGGACGGGAGGGAGAGAGATACGCAGTATTTT.

In this sample, this clone turned up a few times. This chain uses TRBV27 with TRBJ2-3, with 9 bases fitting TRBD1. The CDR3 spans 12 residues. Germline CDR1 and CDR2: MNHEY and SMNVEV (reference sequence). V shed 4 bases and J 9 bases; nucleotides not matched to a gene: 2. Written as DNA, the CDR3 is TGTGCCAGCAGTTCGACAGGGGGAACGCAGTATTTT. Protein: CASSSTGGTQYF.

The rearrangement uses TRBV7-9 and TRBJ1-2; 8 bases are shared with TRBD1. Germline CDR1 is SEHNR and CDR2 is FQNEAQ (reference sequence). CDR3 length equals 17 residues. Unmatched junction bases numbered 10, after V lost 4 bases and J lost 0 bases. The CDR3 bases are TGTGCCAGCAGCTCCTCCTGGACAGGGACTACTAACTATGGCTACACCTTC. Translating it yields CASSSSWTGTTNYGYTF.

The J gene is TRBJ1-3, the V gene TRBV28; D unclear. The germline V gene encodes CDR1 MDHEN and CDR2 SYDVKM. This CDR3 contains 14 residues. V lost 8 bases and J lost 0, with 11 bases in between. This chain's CDR3 is CASSPVPSGNTIYF. Written as DNA, the CDR3 is TGTGCCAGCTCGCCAGTCCCCTCTGGAAACACCATATATTTT.

The rearrangement links TRBV3-1 (or the pseudogene TRBV3-2) to TRBJ1-4; D is possibly TRBD1 (5 bases). V lost 0 bases to trimming and J lost 11 bases, with 16 bases between them. Germline values: CDR1 LGHDT, CDR2 YNNKEL (reference sequence). CDR3 length equals 15 residues. The CDR3 sequence: CASSQDNVGGAKLFF. CDR3 DNA: TGTGCCAGCAGCCAAGATAATGTGGGAGGGGCTAAACTGTTTTTT.

The rearrangement links TRBV28 to TRBJ2-3, with D possibly matching TRBD1 (6 bases). Germline lookup yields CDR1 MDHEN and CDR2 SYDVKM. V was cut by 4 bases and J by 0 bases, with 11 bases left in between. CDR3 length: 15 residues. The CDR3: CASSSTGTSTDTQYF. The CDR3 DNA reads TGTGCCAGCAGTTCCACAGGGACGAGCACAGATACGCAGTATTTT. The whole variable domain, filled in from reference TRBV28 and TRBJ2-3, reads DVKVTQSSRYLVKRTGEKVFLECVQDMDHENMFWYRQDPGLGLRLIYFSYDVKMKEKGDIPEGYSVSREKKERFSLILESASTNQTSMYLCASSSTGTSTDTQYFGPGTRLTVL.

This chain connects TRBV15 to TRBJ2-5, with D uncertain. This CDR3 has 13 residues. Trimming pared 5 bases from V and 4 bases from J, leaving 11 bases between. Germline V lookup: CDR1 LNHNV, CDR2 YYDKDF (reference sequence). The CDR3 nucleotides read TGTGCCACCAGCCTTGCGAGTTCAGAGACCCAGTACTTC. Translating gives CATSLASSETQYF.

The count of this clone is one. The chain couples TRBV19 to TRBJ2-1, with D uncertain. V was shortened by 2 bases and J by 2 bases, with 13 bases between the two germline ends. CDR1 and CDR2 from the germline V gene are LNHDA and SQIVND (reference sequence). This CDR3 is built from 16 residues. CDR3 DNA: TGTGCCAGTAGTATAATGGCGGTGGCTACCTACAATGAGCAGTTCTTC. Its translation: CASSIMAVATYNEQFF. Supplemented by reference TRBV19 and TRBJ2-1, the full variable domain reads DGGITQSPKYLFRKEGQNVTLSCEQNLNHDAMYWYRQDPGQGLRLIYYSQIVNDFQKGDIAEGYSVSREKKESFPLTVTSAQKNPTAFYLCASSIMAVATYNEQFFGPGTRLTVL.

The chain combines TRBV5-1 with TRBJ1-1, with TRBD1 as a possible D gene (6 bases). Looked up from germline, CDR1 is SGHRS and CDR2 is YFSETQ. The CDR3 contains 13 residues. Trimming left V 2 bases short and J 6 bases short, with 11 bases between. The CDR3 DNA sequence: TGCGCCAGCAGCTTTACAGGGCAACCTGAAGCTTTCTTT. This sequence encodes CASSFTGQPEAFF.

The chain recombines TRBV11-2 with TRBJ2-2, with TRBD2 identical over 10 bases. CDR3 length equals 18 residues. With 8 bases clipped from V and 1 base from J, the junction kept 13 bases outside the gene matches. In germline, CDR1 is SGHAT, CDR2 FQNNGV. CDR3 region: CASGVLASGSGNTGELFF. The CDR3 DNA reads TGTGCCAGCGGTGTCTTGGCTAGCGGGAGCGGGAACACCGGGGAGCTGTTTTTT. Variable domain in full (rest from reference TRBV11-2 and TRBJ2-2): EAGVAQSPRYKIIEKRQSVAFWCNPISGHATLYWYQQILGQGPKLLIQFQNNGVVDDSQLPKDRFSAERLKGVDSTLKIQPAKLEDSAVYLCASGVLASGSGNTGELFFGEGSRLTVL.

The V call is TRBV29-1, the J call TRBJ2-1; 9 bases are shared with TRBD2. V shed 5 bases and J 9 bases; nucleotides not matched to a gene: 17. From germline, CDR1 is SQVTM and CDR2 ANQGSEA. The CDR3 extends over 16 amino acids. In DNA, the CDR3 is TGCAGCGTTCCAGCACCCGGGACTAGCACGTTGGCTGAGCAGTTCTTC. Translation: CSVPAPGTSTLAEQFF.

V is TRBV7-2 and J is TRBJ2-7; 13 bases align to TRBD2. Germline CDR1 reads SGHTA; CDR2 reads FQGNSA. V lost 5 bases and J lost 9; bases outside the gene matches: 16. The CDR3 is 17 residues long. The CDR3 is CASSDGLAGVLRGGQYF. CDR3 bases: TGTGCCAGCAGCGATGGACTAGCGGGAGTCCTCCGCGGAGGGCAGTACTTC.

The chain uses TRBV24-1 and TRBJ2-3, with 7 bases matching TRBD2. With 5 bases clipped from V and 2 bases from J, the junction kept 6 bases outside the gene matches. Germline V gene sequence: CDR1 KGHDR, CDR2 SFDVKD. This CDR3 region has 15 residues. This chain's CDR3 is CATSGAGEPTDTQYF. The CDR3 DNA follows: TGTGCCACCAGTGGTGCGGGAGAGCCCACAGATACGCAGTATTTT.

The genes are TRBV7-2 and TRBJ2-1; TRBD2 agrees at 13 bases. Germline V lookup: CDR1 SGHTA, CDR2 FQGNSA. V lost 5 bases, J lost 4 bases, and 11 bases stayed unmatched. CDR3 length equals 18 residues. CDR3 nucleotides: TGTGCCAGCAGCGCTTTAAGGACTAGCGGGAGTGAATACAATGAGCAGTTCTTC. Translating gives CASSALRTSGSEYNEQFF.

The table lists this clone with a few counts. V usage is TRBV10-3 and J usage is TRBJ2-1; TRBD2 agrees at 13 bases. V trimming: 2 bases; J trimming: 9 bases; junction bases outside the gene matches: 4. CDR1 ENHRY and CDR2 SYGVKD come from the germline V gene. The CDR3 totals 15 residues. CDR3 amino acids: CAISEPGLAGSEQFF. The CDR3 DNA reads as TGTGCCATCAGTGAGCCGGGACTAGCGGGATCTGAGCAGTTCTTC.